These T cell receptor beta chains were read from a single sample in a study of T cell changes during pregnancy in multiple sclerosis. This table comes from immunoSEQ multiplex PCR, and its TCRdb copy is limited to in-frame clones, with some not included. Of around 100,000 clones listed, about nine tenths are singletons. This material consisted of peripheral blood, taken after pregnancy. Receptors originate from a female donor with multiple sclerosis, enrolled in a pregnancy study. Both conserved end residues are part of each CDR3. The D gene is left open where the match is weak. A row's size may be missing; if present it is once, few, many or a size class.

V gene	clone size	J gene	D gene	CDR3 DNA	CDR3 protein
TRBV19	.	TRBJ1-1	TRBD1	TGTGCCAGTAGTATAGGACAGGGGGCTCTTTCGGCTTTCTTT	CASSIGQGALSAFF
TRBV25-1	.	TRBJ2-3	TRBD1	TGTGCCAGCAGTGTGGGGACAGGGGTTACAGATACGCAGTATTTT	CASSVGTGVTDTQYF
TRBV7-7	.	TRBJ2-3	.	TGTGCTAGCAGCCCTGTATCAGATACGCAGTATTTT	CASSPVSDTQYF
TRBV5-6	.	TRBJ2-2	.	TGTGCCAGCAGCTCAGGGAACACCGGGGAGCTGTTTTTT	CASSSGNTGELFF
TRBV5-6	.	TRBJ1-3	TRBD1	TGTGCCAGCAGCTTGGCCTGGGACAGGAGCAGAAACACCATATATTTT	CASSLAWDRSRNTIYF
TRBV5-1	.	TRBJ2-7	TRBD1	TGCGCCAGCAGCGCTACGACAGGGTCCTACGAGCAGTACTTC	CASSATTGSYEQYF
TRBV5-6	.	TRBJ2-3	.	TGTGCCAGCAGCTATTTGCGGGTGCACACAGATACGCAGTATTTT	CASSYLRVHTDTQYF
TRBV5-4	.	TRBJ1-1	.	TGTGCCAGCAGCTTAGACCAGGTGAACACTGAAGCTTTCTTT	CASSLDQVNTEAFF
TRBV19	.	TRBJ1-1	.	TGTGCCAGTAGTATAGTTTCAGGGGAAGGGGAAGGGGGCACTGAAGCTTTCTTT	CASSIVSGEGEGGTEAFF
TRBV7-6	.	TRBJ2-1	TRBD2	TGTGCCAGCAGCAGGACTAGGTTATACAATGAGCAGTTCTTC	CASSRTRLYNEQFF
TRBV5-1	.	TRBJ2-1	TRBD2	TGCGCCAGCAGCTTTAGCGGGGGGGCCTACAATGAGCAGTTCTTC	CASSFSGGAYNEQFF
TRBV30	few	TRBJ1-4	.	TGTGCCTGGTCCTCCGTTGCAACTAATGAAAAACTGTTTTTT	CAWSSVATNEKLFF
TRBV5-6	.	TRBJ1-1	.	TGTGCCAGCAGCTTGACAGCCCCAAACACTGAAGCTTTCTTT	CASSLTAPNTEAFF
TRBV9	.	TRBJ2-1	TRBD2	TGTGCCAGCAGTCCCATGCCCGGGACTAGCGGGGGGGGGAATGAGCAGTTCTTC	CASSPMPGTSGGGNEQFF
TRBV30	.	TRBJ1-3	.	TGTGCCTGGCTTTCGGTTAGTGGAAACACCATATATTTT	CAWLSVSGNTIYF
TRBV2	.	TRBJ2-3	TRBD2	TGTGCCAGCTCCTCGGATTTAAACGGGGGGACGCAGTATTTT	CASSSDLNGGTQYF
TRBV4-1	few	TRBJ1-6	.	TGCGCCAGCAGCCCAGAGGAGGGGGGGAGTAATTCACCCCTCCACTTT	CASSPEEGGSNSPLHF
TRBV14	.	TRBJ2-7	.	TGTGCCAGCAGCCAAGCTTCGGGTTCGGGTGCGAAGTACTTC	CASSQASGSGAKYF
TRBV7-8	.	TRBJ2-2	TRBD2	TGTGCCAGCAGCCCACTCTCTAGCGGGGTTAACACCGGGGAGCTGTTTTTT	CASSPLSSGVNTGELFF
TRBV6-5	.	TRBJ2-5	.	TGTGCCAGCAGTTACTCGGCAGGGGCGGAAGAGACCCAGTACTTC	CASSYSAGAEETQYF
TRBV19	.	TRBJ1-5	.	TGTGCCAGCGCAATCCGGGACTTCAATCAGCCCCAGCATTTT	CASAIRDFNQPQHF
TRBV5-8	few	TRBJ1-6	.	TGTGCCAGCAGCTTTTGGGGGCTCGGGAATTCACCCCTCCACTTT	CASSFWGLGNSPLHF
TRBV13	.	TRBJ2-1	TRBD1	TGTGCCAGCAGAGGACAGGGGTACAATGAGCAGTTCTTC	CASRGQGYNEQFF
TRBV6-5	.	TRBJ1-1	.	TGTGCCAGCACAAACCACAAGAACACTGAAGCTTTCTTT	CASTNHKNTEAFF
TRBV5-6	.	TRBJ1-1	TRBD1	TGTGCCAGCAGCTTGGCCAGAGGACAGGGAGCTTTCTTT	CASSLARGQGAFF
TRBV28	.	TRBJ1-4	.	TGTGCCAGCAGTTTAGCACGGTCGGTCGGGAATGAAAAACTGTTTTTT	CASSLARSVGNEKLFF
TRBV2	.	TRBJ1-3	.	TGTGCCAGCAGTCCAGACATATTAGGAAACACCATATATTTT	CASSPDILGNTIYF
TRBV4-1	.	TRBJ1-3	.	TGCGCCAGCAGCCAAGGAGGGGGTGCAGGAAACACCATATATTTT	CASSQGGGAGNTIYF
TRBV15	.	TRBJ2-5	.	TGTGCCACCAGCAGGATAGCCCTCGGTGGGGAGACCCAGTACTTC	CATSRIALGGETQYF
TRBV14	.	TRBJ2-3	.	TGTGCCGGCAGCCAAGGTGGGGCGAGGACAGATACGCAGTATTTT	CAGSQGGARTDTQYF
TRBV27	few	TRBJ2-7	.	TGTGCCTCCTCAACGGTGGGGGGCGAGCAGTACTTC	CASSTVGGEQYF
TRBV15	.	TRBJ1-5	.	TGTGCCACCAGCAGAGCGGACTTAGGGGGAGATCAGCCCCAGCATTTT	CATSRADLGGDQPQHF
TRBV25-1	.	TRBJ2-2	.	TGTGCCAGCAGTGCCACCTCCCCAGGGGTTATCGGGGAGCTGTTTTTT	CASSATSPGVIGELFF
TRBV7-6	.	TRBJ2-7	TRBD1	TGTGCCAGCAGCCCCAGCGCGCAGGGGGCGGGGGAGCAGTACTTC	CASSPSAQGAGEQYF
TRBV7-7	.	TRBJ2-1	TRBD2	TGTGCTAGCAGCTTAGCGACCGGGAGGGGATACAATGAGCAGTTCTTC	CASSLATGRGYNEQFF
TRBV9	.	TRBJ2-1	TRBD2	TGTGCCAGCAGCGTACCTAGACTAGCGGGGGGGAGCTCCTACAATGAGCAGTTCTTC	CASSVPRLAGGSSYNEQFF
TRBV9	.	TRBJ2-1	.	TGTGCCAGCACCTCCGGTCCCCCGAGCTCCTACAATGAGCAGTTCTTC	CASTSGPPSSYNEQFF
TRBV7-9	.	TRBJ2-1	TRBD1	TGTGCCAGCAGCTTTTGGGAACGGACAGGGGGCTATGAGCAGTTCTTC	CASSFWERTGGYEQFF
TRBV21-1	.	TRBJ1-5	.	TGTGCCAGCACTAGATCGGGGAGGGGCAATCAGCCCCAGCATTTT	CASTRSGRGNQPQHF
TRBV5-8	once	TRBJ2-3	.	TGTGCCAGCAGCTTTTGGGACACTAACACAGATACGCAGTATTTT	CASSFWDTNTDTQYF
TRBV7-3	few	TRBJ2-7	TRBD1	TGTGCCAGCAGCTTAGGGACAGGGGATGACGAGCAGTACTTC	CASSLGTGDDEQYF
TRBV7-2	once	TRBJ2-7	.	TGTGCCAGCAGCTTAACCAGGTCCTACGAGCAGTACTTC	CASSLTRSYEQYF
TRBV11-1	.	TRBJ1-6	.	TGTGCCAGCAGCTTAGGACATCCCCAAGATTCACCCCTCCACTTT	CASSLGHPQDSPLHF
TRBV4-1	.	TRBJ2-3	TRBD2	TGCGCCAGCAGCCAACTGGGCGGGGGGGCCACAGATACGCAGTATTTT	CASSQLGGGATDTQYF
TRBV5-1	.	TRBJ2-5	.	TGCGCCAGCAGCCCTCCTACGGGGGCCCAGTACTTC	CASSPPTGAQYF
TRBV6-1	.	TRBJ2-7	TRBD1	TGTGCCAGCAGTGAGTCCCCGGGACAGGGGGCGAGTGAGCAGTACTTC	CASSESPGQGASEQYF
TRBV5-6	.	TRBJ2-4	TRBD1	TGTGCCAGCAGCTTGAGGGACAGGGTAGTTCAGTACTTC	CASSLRDRVVQYF
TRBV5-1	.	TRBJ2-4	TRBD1	TGCGCCAGCAGCTTGGCGACAGGGCTAGCCAAAAACATTCAGTACTTC	CASSLATGLAKNIQYF
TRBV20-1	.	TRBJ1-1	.	TGCAGTACGAGCCTGAACACTGAAGCTTTCTTT	CSTSLNTEAFF
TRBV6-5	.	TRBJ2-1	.	TGTGCCAGCACTCTGACTCTTTTCTCCTACAATGAGCAGTTCTTC	CASTLTLFSYNEQFF
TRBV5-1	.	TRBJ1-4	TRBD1	TGCGCCAGCAGCAGGGACAGGGGTGCAACTAATGAAAAACTGTTTTTT	CASSRDRGATNEKLFF
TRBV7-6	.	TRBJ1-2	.	TGTGCCAGCAGCTTATACGAGGCGGATGGCTACACCTTC	CASSLYEADGYTF
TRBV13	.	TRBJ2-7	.	TGTGCCAGCAGAATAGACGACGGGGACTACGAGCAGTACTTC	CASRIDDGDYEQYF
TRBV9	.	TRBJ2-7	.	TGTGCCAGCAGCGTGGGAGTGGACTACGAGCAGTACTTC	CASSVGVDYEQYF
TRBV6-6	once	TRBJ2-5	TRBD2	TGTGCCAGCAGTTACGATGGGGCTAGCGGGGGGACGGCGAACTTC	CASSYDGASGGTANF
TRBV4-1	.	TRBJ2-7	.	TGCGCCAGCAGTATTGGGGGAGGCGAGCAGTACTTC	CASSIGGGEQYF